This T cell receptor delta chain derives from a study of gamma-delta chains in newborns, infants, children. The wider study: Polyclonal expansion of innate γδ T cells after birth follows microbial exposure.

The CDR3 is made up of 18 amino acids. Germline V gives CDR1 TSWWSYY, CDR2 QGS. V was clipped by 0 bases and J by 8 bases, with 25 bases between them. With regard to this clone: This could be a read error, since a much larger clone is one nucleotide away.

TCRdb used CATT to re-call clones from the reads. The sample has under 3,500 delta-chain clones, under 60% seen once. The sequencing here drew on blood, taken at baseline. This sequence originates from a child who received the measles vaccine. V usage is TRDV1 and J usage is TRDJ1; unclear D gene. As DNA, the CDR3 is TGTGCTCTTGGGGAACTATACCCCCCACATTTCCGTTACGCGAAACTCATCTTT. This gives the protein CALGELYPPHFRYAKLIF.